This T cell receptor (beta chain) stems from a study of blood T cells in healthy people across ages. Trimming removed 4 bases from V and 1 base from J, with 11 bases in between. The length of the CDR3 is 14 residues. Germline CDR1 SQVTM, CDR2 ANQGSEA. Primed by a sample-barcoded 5' primer and a J-beta primer mix, a second PCR proceeded for about 7 to 11 cycles. TCRdb processed the 5' RACE reads anew with MiXCR; each CDR3 protein has one entry. This sample has approximately 780,000 distinct CDR3 sequences, with 20% to 30% found just once. This same sample was also part of a study on T cells of mothers and their children.

The clonotype was recovered from a boy younger than 18 in good health. Material: blood. The chain joins TRBV29-1 to TRBJ2-4; no reliable D call. Here the CDR3 reads CSVGPRNAKNIQYF. DNA for the CDR3: TGCAGCGTTGGGCCACGGAATGCCAAAAACATTCAGTACTTC.